The 26 T cell receptor beta chains in this list originate from one sample, sequenced in a study of cytomegalovirus exposure and HLA in healthy donors. This PCR relied on a set of 60 Vbeta primers and 13 Jbeta primers. TCRdb's table, derived via immunoSEQ multiplex PCR, lists solely in-frame clones and lacks some. The table includes 200,000 to 250,000 clones, about 85% detected once. The sequencing sample was made of PBMCs. Every receptor here comes from a human donor in good health.

This clone was seen a few times. The rearrangement joins TRBV5-1 to TRBJ1-2; 8 nucleotides align to TRBD1. Trimming cost V 4 bases and J 4 bases; bases outside gene matches: 9. The CDR3 is made up of 15 amino acids. Germline V lookup: CDR1 SGHRS, CDR2 YFSETQ. This chain's CDR3 is CASSMGQDKGYGYTF. For the CDR3, the DNA is TGCGCCAGCAGCATGGGACAGGATAAAGGCTATGGCTACACCTTC.

This clone was observed once. The chain couples TRBV7-8 to TRBJ2-7; D not certain. The CDR3 is made up of 11 amino acids. Germline V gene data show CDR1 as SGHVS and CDR2 as FQNEAQ. The V and J ends lost 4 bases and 7 bases respectively, with 8 bases between them. In DNA form, the CDR3 reads TGTGCCAGCAGCTACGGGTTAGAGCAGTACTTC. Its translation: CASSYGLEQYF.

The chain couples TRBV19 to TRBJ1-1; D is ambiguous. V was pared by 3 bases and J by 3 bases, with 11 bases between. The CDR3 spans 14 residues. Germline CDR1 and CDR2: LNHDA and SQIVND (reference sequence). Here the CDR3 reads CASSMSSRDTEAFF. CDR3 sequence (DNA): TGTGCCAGTAGTATGAGCTCTCGGGACACTGAAGCTTTCTTT.

The J gene is TRBJ1-3, the V gene TRBV19; D is perhaps TRBD1 (6 bases). Trimming removed 6 bases from V and 9 bases from J, with 18 bases in between. Germline V gene sequence: CDR1 LNHDA, CDR2 SQIVND (reference sequence). This CDR3 has 14 residues. In DNA form, the CDR3 reads TGTGCCAGTAGCAGGACAGTATTCTCCAGCACCATATATTTT. Translating gives CASSRTVFSSTIYF.

The chain uses TRBV9 and TRBJ2-1; TRBD2 matches 12 bases. Germline CDR1 and CDR2: SGDLS and YYNGEE. J was trimmed by 3 bases and V by 0 bases; bases with no gene match: 4. There are 17 residues in the CDR3. The CDR3, as DNA: TGTGCCAGCAGCGTAGTTGCGACTAGCGGGAGCTACAATGAGCAGTTCTTC. Its translation is CASSVVATSGSYNEQFF.

The chain employs TRBV5-4 and TRBJ2-7; D is possibly TRBD2 (5 bases). Deletions cut 0 bases from V and 1 base from J, with 8 bases between. CDR3 length: 14 amino acids. Germline CDR1 SGHNT, CDR2 YYREEE (reference sequence). This CDR3 is CASSLEAGSYEQYF. The DNA for the CDR3 is TGTGCCAGCAGCTTGGAGGCGGGTTCCTACGAGCAGTACTTC.

This chain connects TRBV6-1 to TRBJ1-5; 8 bases fit TRBD1. CDR3 length: 15 amino acids. CDR1 is MNHNS and CDR2 is SASEGT in the germline V gene. V gave up 1 base and J gave up 9 bases; unmatched junction bases: 8. The CDR3 nucleotides are TGTGCCAGCAGTGAAGACAGGGGGTTCACCCGGCCCCAGCATTTT. As protein: CASSEDRGFTRPQHF.

The rearrangement uses TRBV9 and TRBJ2-3; D gene uncertain. This CDR3 spans 13 amino acids. The V end was cut by 0 bases, the J end by 4 bases, with 6 bases between. CDR1 is SGDLS, CDR2 YYNGEE, per germline. The CDR3, as DNA: TGTGCCAGCAGCGTAGGGCCCCCAGATACGCAGTATTTT. Translation gives CASSVGPPDTQYF.

V is TRBV14 and J is TRBJ1-1, with D unresolved. CDR1 and CDR2 from the germline V gene are SGHDN and FVKESK. V gave up 4 bases and J gave up 6 bases, with 18 bases separating them. The CDR3 consists of 15 residues. The CDR3 nucleotides read TGTGCCAGCAGCCTATCTTTGCGGCACTTCGCTGAAGCTTTCTTT. As protein: CASSLSLRHFAEAFF.

This chain joins TRBV10-2 and TRBJ2-4; perhaps TRBD2 as D (6 bases). Germline loops: CDR1 WSHSY, CDR2 SAAADI. Trimming removed 2 bases at V and 1 base at J, with 12 bases between. This CDR3 is built from 16 residues. This CDR3 is CASSEAPGRAKNIQYF. In DNA, the CDR3 is TGCGCCAGCAGTGAGGCTCCGGGGAGGGCCAAAAACATTCAGTACTTC.

The rearrangement links TRBV28 to TRBJ2-2, with no clear D. The CDR3 is 12 amino acids. Germline-derived CDR1 and CDR2 are MDHEN and SYDVKM. The V end was cut by 6 bases, the J end by 2 bases, with 4 bases between. CDR3 protein: CASSRNTGELFF. The CDR3 DNA is TGTGCCAGCAGCCGTAACACCGGGGAGCTGTTTTTT.

The chain links TRBV27 to TRBJ1-1, with 11 bases that match TRBD1. Germline V lookup: CDR1 MNHEY, CDR2 SMNVEV (reference sequence). The V segment lost 2 bases and the J segment 0 bases; nucleotides outside the gene matches: 8. The CDR3 runs 18 residues. The DNA for the CDR3 is TGTGCCAGCAGTTTACCCCCGGGACAGGGGGAGGTGAACACTGAAGCTTTCTTT. Translation gives CASSLPPGQGEVNTEAFF.

This clone has only a few counts. The gene calls are TRBV9 and TRBJ2-5, with a tentative D call TRBD1 (6 bases). V was clipped by 1 base and J by 5 bases, with 12 bases between them. Germline CDR1 SGDLS, CDR2 YYNGEE. This CDR3 region has 14 residues. The CDR3 nucleotides read TGTGCCAGCAGCGTACAGGGGATTTCGGAGACCCAGTACTTC. Translating gives CASSVQGISETQYF.

The CDR3 coding sequence is TGTGCCACAGGACAGAGTGTGATGAACACTGAAGCTTTCTTT. Translating it yields CATGQSVMNTEAFF. The rearrangement links TRBV28 to TRBJ1-1; TRBD1 is a possible D gene (6 bases). Trimming took off 10 bases at V and 0 bases at J, with 15 bases between the two ends. This CDR3 has 14 residues. The germline gives CDR1 MDHEN, CDR2 SYDVKM. The full variable domain, completed using reference TRBV28 and TRBJ1-1, is DVKVTQSSRYLVKRTGEKVFLECVQDMDHENMFWYRQDPGLGLRLIYFSYDVKMKEKGDIPEGYSVSREKKERFSLILESASTNQTSMYLCATGQSVMNTEAFFGQGTRLTVV.

V is TRBV19 and J is TRBJ2-2, with D maybe TRBD2 (6 bases). Germline V CDR1 and CDR2: LNHDA, SQIVND (reference sequence). CDR3 length: 17 residues. Trimming took off 7 bases at V and 1 base at J, with 19 bases between the two ends. The CDR3 bases are TGTGCCAGTAAGACATGGGCGAGGGGACTGAACACCGGGGAGCTGTTTTTT. Protein sequence: CASKTWARGLNTGELFF.

The chain couples TRBV5-1 to TRBJ2-5, with D tentatively TRBD2 (6 bases). In germline, CDR1 is SGHRS, CDR2 YFSETQ. With 4 bases removed from V and 1 base from J, the gap between germline ends came to 11 bases. The CDR3 sequence is 14 residues long. CDR3 loop: CASSEGLLQETQYF. In nucleotides, the CDR3 is TGCGCCAGCAGCGAGGGACTCCTCCAAGAGACCCAGTACTTC.

The chain employs TRBV13 and TRBJ1-1; 8 positions agree with TRBD1. The ends lost 2 bases at V and 1 base at J; junction bases unmatched: 9. The CDR3 is 17 amino acids. The germline V gene has CDR1 PRHDT and CDR2 FYEKMQ (reference sequence). CDR3 sequence: CASSLRSRGHRNTEAFF. As DNA, the CDR3 is TGTGCCAGCAGCTTAAGGAGCAGGGGGCATAGGAACACTGAAGCTTTCTTT.

This chain connects TRBV18 to TRBJ1-1; 9 bases are a match to TRBD1. This CDR3 spans 15 amino acids. Germline V gene data show CDR1 as KGHSH and CDR2 as LQKENI. V dropped 5 bases and J dropped 5; count of bases not matched to a gene: 9. The CDR3 loop reads CASSSRDRGGTEAFF. CDR3 nucleotide sequence: TGTGCCAGCTCATCCCGAGACAGGGGGGGTACTGAAGCTTTCTTT.

The J gene is TRBJ2-3, the V gene TRBV19, with 13 bases that match TRBD2. V shed 4 bases and J 4 bases; nucleotides not matched to a gene: 5. The CDR3 is 16 residues long. Germline CDR1 reads LNHDA; CDR2 reads SQIVND (reference sequence). In nucleotides, the CDR3 is TGTGCCAGTAGTAAGGGACTAGCGGGAAGGGCAGATACGCAGTATTTT. Encoded protein: CASSKGLAGRADTQYF.

This clone was counted once. CDR3 in amino acids: CASSQEFQVPTDTQYF. The CDR3 DNA reads as TGTGCCAGCAGCCAAGAGTTCCAGGTCCCCACAGATACGCAGTATTTT. The chain joins TRBV14 to TRBJ2-3; no definite D call. V gave up 0 bases and J gave up 2 bases, with 12 bases separating them. The CDR3 is 16 residues long. From germline, CDR1 is SGHDN and CDR2 FVKESK.

The chain recombines TRBV15 with TRBJ2-1, with no clear D. The V end lost 3 bases, the J end lost 10 bases, and 10 bases lay between the germline ends. Germline assignment: CDR1 LNHNV and CDR2 YYDKDF (reference sequence). This CDR3 has 12 residues. The DNA for the CDR3 is TGTGCCACCAGCAGCCTTTTCCCCGAGCAGTTCTTC. It specifies CATSSLFPEQFF.

This rearrangement joins TRBV28 to TRBJ2-5; 10 nucleotides agree with TRBD1. Per the germline V gene, CDR1 is MDHEN and CDR2 is SYDVKM. V shed 2 bases and J 5 bases; nucleotides not matched to a gene: 11. The CDR3 extends over 17 amino acids. CDR3: CASSLMLDRGVGETQYF. CDR3 DNA: TGTGCCAGCAGTTTAATGTTGGACAGGGGGGTAGGGGAGACCCAGTACTTC.

This clone has just one count. This chain connects TRBV15 to TRBJ2-1; TRBD2 matches at 8 bases. Trimming cost V 0 bases and J 4 bases; bases outside gene matches: 5. The germline V gene encodes CDR1 LNHNV and CDR2 YYDKDF (reference sequence). The CDR3 extends over 16 amino acids. The CDR3 here is CATSRDLAGGYNEQFF. CDR3 sequence (DNA): TGTGCCACCAGCAGAGATCTGGCGGGAGGTTACAATGAGCAGTTCTTC.

The CDR3 nucleotides are TGTGCCAGCAGGGCAGACACAGATACGCAGTATTTT. Its translation is CASRADTDTQYF. This chain connects TRBV2 to TRBJ2-3, with D unresolved. Trimming removed 6 bases from V and 2 bases from J, with 6 bases in between. Germline values: CDR1 SNHLY, CDR2 FYNNEI. The CDR3 is 12 amino acids. Based on the CDR3 plus reference TRBV2 and TRBJ2-3, the full variable domain is EPEVTQTPSHQVTQMGQEVILRCVPISNHLYFYWYRQILGQKVEFLVSFYNNEISEKSEIFDDQFSVERPDGSNFTLKIRSTKLEDSAMYFCASRADTDTQYFGPGTRLTVL.

The chain combines TRBV7-8 with TRBJ1-2, with D maybe TRBD1 (5 bases). Germline-derived CDR1 and CDR2 are SGHVS and FQNEAQ. Trimming cost V 3 bases and J 8 bases, with 13 bases left between them. The CDR3 totals 13 residues. CDR3 sequence: CASSFQGSYGYTF. In DNA, the CDR3 is TGTGCCAGCAGCTTCCAGGGTTCCTACGGCTACACCTTC.

The V call is TRBV14, the J call TRBJ2-5, with D unclear. The ends were cut back, 1 base at V and 4 bases at J, with 7 bases in the middle. The CDR3 is 13 residues long. The germline CDR1 and CDR2 sequences are SGHDN and FVKESK. CDR3 protein: CASSQGPRETQYF. CDR3 in DNA: TGTGCCAGCAGCCAAGGCCCGCGAGAGACCCAGTACTTC.